This T cell receptor beta chain came from a study of siplizumab effects on memory and regulatory T cells. Study-level findings and limits: Alloreactive clones mapping to unstimulated subsets formed only a minor fraction. Treatment with siplizumab left mappable alloreactive CD4+ clones averaging roughly 66% Treg-derived, compared with around 26% in controls. A major contribution to the alloresponse seemed to be made by naive T cells, which seemed more diverse than memory cells.

Note on this clone: Its antigen is not known.

Roughly 10^5 TCR templates underwent assay in each sample. Sequencing used immunoSEQ multiplex PCR; TCRdb keeps in-frame clones, though not all of them. The sample includes some 100,000 clones, 93% seen only once; the top ten take 6.5%. This CDR3 comprises 15 residues. The germline V gene has CDR1 LNHDA and CDR2 SQIVND (reference sequence). J lost 1 base, V lost 3 bases, and 3 bases had no gene match. The clonotype comes from a human donor in good health. The chain uses TRBV19 and TRBJ1-2; 9 positions match TRBD1. The specimen sequenced was CD8+ T cells sorted from blood. CDR3 amino acids: CASSIGTGINYGYTF. The CDR3 DNA sequence: TGTGCCAGTAGTATCGGGACAGGGATTAACTATGGCTACACCTTC. The whole variable domain, filled in from reference TRBV19 and TRBJ1-2, reads DGGITQSPKYLFRKEGQNVTLSCEQNLNHDAMYWYRQDPGQGLRLIYYSQIVNDFQKGDIAEGYSVSREKKESFPLTVTSAQKNPTAFYLCASSIGTGINYGYTFGSGTRLTVV.